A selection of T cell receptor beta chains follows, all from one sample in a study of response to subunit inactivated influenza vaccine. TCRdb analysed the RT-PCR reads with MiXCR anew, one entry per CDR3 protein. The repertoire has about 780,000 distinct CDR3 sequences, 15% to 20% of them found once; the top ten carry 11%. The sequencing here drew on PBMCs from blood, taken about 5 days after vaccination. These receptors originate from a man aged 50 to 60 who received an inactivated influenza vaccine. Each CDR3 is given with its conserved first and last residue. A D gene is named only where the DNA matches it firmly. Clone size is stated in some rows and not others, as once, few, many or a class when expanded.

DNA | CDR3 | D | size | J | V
TGTGCCAGCAGTTACCTGGTGAAGGGGAACACCGGGGAGCTGTTTTTT | CASSYLVKGNTGELFF | - | many | TRBJ2-2 | TRBV6-5
TGCAGTGCGCTATCGGGCACCGGGGAGCTGTTTTTT | CSALSGTGELFF | - | - | TRBJ2-2 | TRBV20-1
TGTGCCAGCAGTTACGCCAGGGGCAATGAGCAGTTCTTC | CASSYARGNEQFF | - | - | TRBJ2-1 | TRBV6-5
TGCACCAGCTCCCGGAGGGCTCCAGAGTACTTC | CTSSRRAPEYF | - | many | TRBJ2-5 | TRBV1
TGCGCCAGCAGCCAAGAGGTTGGGACTAGCACAGCCTACGAGCAGTACTTC | CASSQEVGTSTAYEQYF | TRBD2 | few | TRBJ2-7 | TRBV4-3
TGCGCCAGCAGCACCGGGACAGGGGCTATTAATGAGCAGTTCTTC | CASSTGTGAINEQFF | TRBD1 | few | TRBJ2-1 | TRBV10-2
TGTGCCAGCAGCTTAGTAATCCAGGTGATACAAGAGACCCAGTACTTC | CASSLVIQVIQETQYF | - | - | TRBJ2-5 | TRBV7-2
TGTGCCAGCAGCATCAGGGCCTTTTGGGGCGACACTGAAGCTTTCTTT | CASSIRAFWGDTEAFF | - | - | TRBJ1-1 | TRBV5-6
TGTGCCAGCAGCCTGCGGATGGGGGTGAGCTCCTACGAGCAGTACTTC | CASSLRMGVSSYEQYF | - | - | TRBJ2-7 | TRBV13
TGTGCGAGCAAACACCCGGGGGCCACAGATACGCAGTATTTT | CASKHPGATDTQYF | - | - | TRBJ2-3 | TRBV12-3/TRBV12-4
TGTGCCAGCAGCTTTAGGAGGAGCGGGGACTACAATGAGCAGTTCTTC | CASSFRRSGDYNEQFF | TRBD2 | - | TRBJ2-1 | TRBV11-2
TGTGCCATCACCAGGACTAGCGCAGCCTACGAGCAGTACTTC | CAITRTSAAYEQYF | TRBD2 | few | TRBJ2-7 | TRBV10-3
TGTGCCAGCAGCGTAGATTGGGGGGGCTACGAGCAGTACTTC | CASSVDWGGYEQYF | TRBD2 | few | TRBJ2-7 | TRBV9
TGTGCCAGCAGTCCGTCTGGGGGAGGGAGTAAGGTCAATGAGCAGTTCTTC | CASSPSGGGSKVNEQFF | TRBD2 | - | TRBJ2-1 | TRBV28
TGCGCCAGCAGCCAAGGATGGGACAGGGGGATCATCGCCTTC | CASSQGWDRGIIAF | TRBD1 | - | TRBJ1-2 | TRBV4-1
TGTGCCAGCAGCAAATCGGGACAGGGCTCCTACGAGCAGTACTTC | CASSKSGQGSYEQYF | TRBD1 | - | TRBJ2-7 | TRBV6-1
TGCAGTGCTAGTGCAGGGAAAACATACAATGAGCAGTTCTTC | CSASAGKTYNEQFF | - | few | TRBJ2-1 | TRBV20-1
TGTGCCAGCAGACCTGACTTCTCCTACGAGCAGTACTTC | CASRPDFSYEQYF | - | many | TRBJ2-7 | TRBV27
TGCGCCAGCAGCCAACCGACTAGCGGGAACTACGAGCAGTACTTC | CASSQPTSGNYEQYF | TRBD2 | - | TRBJ2-7 | TRBV4-1
TGCAGTGCTAGAGCGGTTGGGGGTTTGGCGGGAGGCACAGATACGCAGTATTTT | CSARAVGGLAGGTDTQYF | TRBD2 | few | TRBJ2-3 | TRBV20-1
TGCAGTGCTAATAATGACGGGACTAATCAGTTCTTC | CSANNDGTNQFF | TRBD2 | - | TRBJ2-1 | TRBV20-1
TGTGCCAGCTTGCCTAACACTTTAAGGACTAGCGGGGGCCTTCGCACAGATACGCAGTATTTT | CASLPNTLRTSGGLRTDTQYF | TRBD2 | few | TRBJ2-3 | TRBV28
TGTGCCAGCATGGGTGTTGGAGCGGACTCTTACAATGAGCAGTTCTTC | CASMGVGADSYNEQFF | - | - | TRBJ2-1 | TRBV27
TGCGCCAGCAGCCAAGACCAGGGTGTGGTGCAGTACTTC | CASSQDQGVVQYF | - | few | TRBJ2-7 | TRBV4-3
TGTGCCAGCAGTTCGAGATGGTCGGGAGATCAGCCCCAGCATTTT | CASSSRWSGDQPQHF | - | few | TRBJ1-5 | TRBV6-5
TGTGCCAGCAGCGACCCGGGGCAAGAAGCTTTCTTT | CASSDPGQEAFF | - | - | TRBJ1-1 | TRBV12-3/TRBV12-4
TGTGCCAGCAAAGGAGGGGGGACTGAAGCTTTCTTT | CASKGGGTEAFF | - | few | TRBJ1-1 | TRBV12-3/TRBV12-4
TGTGCCATCATGAGCGGGAGCACAGATACGCAGTATTTT | CAIMSGSTDTQYF | - | - | TRBJ2-3 | TRBV10-3
TGTGCCAGCAGCTTTTCCCGACTCGATACGCAGTATTTT | CASSFSRLDTQYF | - | - | TRBJ2-3 | TRBV7-6
TGTGCCAGCAGCCAAGGATCAGGGAGAGAGACCCAGTACTTC | CASSQGSGRETQYF | - | - | TRBJ2-5 | TRBV4-2
TGCAGTGCTAGAGGACCGGGACCCTACGAGCAGTACTTC | CSARGPGPYEQYF | - | few | TRBJ2-7 | TRBV20-1
TGTGCCAGCAGCCCCATGACAGGTCGCACCGGGGAGCTGTTTTTT | CASSPMTGRTGELFF | - | - | TRBJ2-2 | TRBV7-2
TGCAGTGCTAGAGATTTAGAGCGGGGAGGGTACAATGAGCAGTTCTTC | CSARDLERGGYNEQFF | TRBD2 | few | TRBJ2-1 | TRBV20-1
TGTGCCAGCAACAGAATTACAGGGGCCTACGAGCAGTACTTC | CASNRITGAYEQYF | TRBD1 | many | TRBJ2-7 | TRBV5-6
TGTGCCAGCTCACCACCGGTGAGAAGGGTAAGCCGGCCAGATACGCAGTATTTT | CASSPPVRRVSRPDTQYF | - | - | TRBJ2-3 | TRBV18
TGTGCCAGCAGCCCAAACCGACTGACGCAGCATTTT | CASSPNRLTQHF | - | few | TRBJ1-5 | TRBV11-3
TGTGCCAGCAGTTCCCGGGGCACTGAAGCTTTCTTT | CASSSRGTEAFF | - | many | TRBJ1-1 | TRBV6-5
TGTGCCATCGGCTCCGGGACTAGCGGAAACCCTAGCACAGATACGCAGTATTTT | CAIGSGTSGNPSTDTQYF | TRBD2 | - | TRBJ2-3 | TRBV10-3
TGTGCCATCAGCCTACAGGGGACCTACAATGAGCAGTTCTTC | CAISLQGTYNEQFF | TRBD1 | - | TRBJ2-1 | TRBV10-3
TGTGCCAGCAGTCATCCAGGGACTAGGGAGCAGTACTTC | CASSHPGTREQYF | TRBD2 | many | TRBJ2-7 | TRBV6-6
TGCGCCAGCAGCCCCCGGGACGCCAGATCAGATACGCAGTATTTT | CASSPRDARSDTQYF | - | few | TRBJ2-3 | TRBV5-1
TGTGCCAGCAGTCTGGGAGTTGGGGAGCTGTTTTTT | CASSLGVGELFF | - | many | TRBJ2-2 | TRBV7-2
TGCGCCAGCAGCCACGCTCCGAACACCGGGGAGCTGTTTTTT | CASSHAPNTGELFF | - | - | TRBJ2-2 | TRBV4-1
TGCAGTGCTATCAGGGGAGCTGGGGGTGGCTACACCTTC | CSAIRGAGGGYTF | - | few | TRBJ1-2 | TRBV20-1
TGCGCCAGCAGCCAAGAGCCGGGCCTCGGCAGCAATCAGCCCCAGCATTTT | CASSQEPGLGSNQPQHF | - | - | TRBJ1-5 | TRBV4-1
TGTGCCAGCTCGCGGGGGGGCAGTGGTTCACCCCTCCACTTT | CASSRGGSGSPLHF | - | - | TRBJ1-6 | TRBV18
TGCAGTGCTTCCGGGACAGTGACCTACGAGCAGTACTTC | CSASGTVTYEQYF | TRBD1 | - | TRBJ2-7 | TRBV20-1
TGCAGCGTTTCTCGCCCGAACACTGAAGCTTTCTTT | CSVSRPNTEAFF | - | many | TRBJ1-1 | TRBV29-1
TGCAGCGTAGGGCAGGGGAAGGGTGAAAAACTGTTTTTT | CSVGQGKGEKLFF | - | - | TRBJ1-4 | TRBV29-1